The sequence of this T cell receptor beta chain was determined in a study of OX40 agonist ivuxolimab in advanced cancers. Of note for this clone: Its specificity is unknown.

Overall study findings and caveats: On average, a greater number of expanded clones characterised CD8+ T cells relative to CD4+.

Germline CDR1 and CDR2: SGHVS and FNYEAQ. Trimming removed 0 bases at V and 6 bases at J, with 12 bases between. CDR3 length equals 14 residues. Method: immunoSEQ multiplex PCR; TCRdb's copy keeps in-frame clones and lacks some. The table records about 100,000 clones, about 80% of them present only once. This chain links TRBV7-6 with TRBJ2-7; perhaps TRBD1 as D (5 bases). The clonotype was recovered from an adult with an advanced solid tumor such as melanoma, head and neck, liver or kidney cancer. The material sequenced was CD4+ or CD8+ T cells sorted from blood, taken in a trial of the OX40 agonist ivuxolimab. CDR3 DNA: TGTGCCAGCAGCTTAGCACCTACAGGTACCGAGCAGTACTTC. This encodes CASSLAPTGTEQYF.